These 2 T cell receptor beta chains were sequenced from one sample in a study of T cells in Graves' hyperthyroidism and ophthalmopathy. TCR beta CDR3 region amplification was performed from RNA transcripts. The HTBI primer set was used in a first-round RT-PCR of the TCR CDR3. TCRdb re-derived calls from the multiplex PCR reads in MiXCR, one entry per CDR3 protein. The sample includes hundreds of thousands of distinct CDR3 sequences, just over 35% seen only once; the top ten take around a third. Sequenced material: blood. These receptors originate from a woman aged 40 to 50 with Graves' hyperthyroidism.

This clonotype was recorded at least ten times. V usage is TRBV19 and J usage is TRBJ1-1; D possibly corresponds to TRBD1 (6 bases). Germline V gives CDR1 LNHDA, CDR2 SQIVND (reference sequence). The CDR3 extends over 14 amino acids. The V gene lost 3 bases and the J gene lost 3 bases, with 11 bases spanning the gap. The CDR3 region has the DNA TGTGCCAGTAGTATCAGGGGTGAGGACACTGAAGCTTTCTTT. This gives the protein CASSIRGEDTEAFF.

J is TRBJ2-3 and V is TRBV7-2; TRBD1 matches at 10 bases. Per germline, CDR1 SGHTA and CDR2 FQGNSA. This CDR3 has 14 residues. Unmatched junction bases numbered 2, after V lost 6 bases and J lost 2 bases. CDR3: CASSRQGATDTQYF. In nucleotides, the CDR3 is TGTGCCAGCAGTAGACAGGGGGCCACAGATACGCAGTATTTT.